This is a list of T cell receptor beta chains from one sample in a study of Ad26.COV2.S vaccination and SARS-CoV-2 variants. Repertoires were generated with immunoSEQ multiplex PCR, while TCRdb's copy carries only in-frame clones and drops some. The sample contains some 250,000 clones, roughly 90% of which appear only once. The sample here was peripheral blood, taken in a trial of Ad26.COV2.S vaccine versus placebo. These receptors originate from a person between 18 and 60 years old who received the Ad26.COV2.S COVID-19 vaccine or a placebo. Each CDR3 is given with its conserved first and last residue. A D gene is named only where the DNA matches it firmly. Rows give clone size only sometimes, using once, few, many, or a class for an expanded clone.

V gene: TRBV19
D gene: -
clone size: few
J gene: TRBJ1-2
CDR3 protein: CASSHLLPGGYTF
CDR3 DNA: TGTGCCAGTAGCCACCTTTTACCTGGGGGCTACACCTTC

V gene: TRBV27
D gene: -
clone size: -
J gene: TRBJ2-1
CDR3 protein: CASSFGRGEQFF
CDR3 DNA: TGTGCCAGCAGTTTTGGCCGTGGTGAGCAGTTCTTC

V gene: TRBV3-1/TRBV3-2
D gene: -
clone size: -
J gene: TRBJ2-1
CDR3 protein: CASSQELGVYNEQFF
CDR3 DNA: TGTGCCAGCAGCCAGGAACTAGGCGTCTACAATGAGCAGTTCTTC

V gene: TRBV11-2
D gene: -
clone size: -
J gene: TRBJ1-1
CDR3 protein: CASSSRRIGNTEAFF
CDR3 DNA: TGTGCCAGCAGCTCGAGGAGAATTGGCAATACTGAAGCTTTCTTT

V gene: TRBV5-1
D gene: TRBD1
clone size: -
J gene: TRBJ2-1
CDR3 protein: CASSLLPGQVSGEQFF
CDR3 DNA: TGCGCCAGCAGCCTACTTCCGGGACAGGTGAGCGGTGAGCAGTTCTTC

V gene: TRBV29-1
D gene: -
clone size: -
J gene: TRBJ2-2
CDR3 protein: CSVEGRTKGNALGNTGELFF
CDR3 DNA: TGCAGCGTTGAAGGCAGGACAAAGGGAAATGCTTTGGGGAACACCGGGGAGCTGTTTTTT

V gene: TRBV14
D gene: -
clone size: -
J gene: TRBJ1-3
CDR3 protein: CASSQDWGRTGNTIYF
CDR3 DNA: TGTGCCAGCAGCCAAGATTGGGGCAGGACTGGAAACACCATATATTTT

V gene: TRBV5-1
D gene: -
clone size: -
J gene: TRBJ2-7
CDR3 protein: CASSPQLGQGGEYF
CDR3 DNA: TGCGCCAGCAGCCCACAACTCGGACAGGGAGGGGAATACTTC

V gene: TRBV30
D gene: -
clone size: -
J gene: TRBJ1-2
CDR3 protein: CAWSVTALTSYGYTF
CDR3 DNA: TGTGCCTGGAGTGTGACGGCCCTAACATCCTATGGCTACACCTTC

V gene: TRBV6-5
D gene: TRBD1
clone size: -
J gene: TRBJ1-2
CDR3 protein: CASSYSTGGGYGYTF
CDR3 DNA: TGTGCCAGCAGTTACTCCACAGGGGGAGGCTATGGCTACACCTTC

V gene: TRBV19
D gene: -
clone size: -
J gene: TRBJ1-1
CDR3 protein: CASSMPGRSTEAFF
CDR3 DNA: TGTGCCAGTAGTATGCCAGGGAGGAGCACTGAAGCTTTCTTT

V gene: TRBV3-1/TRBV3-2
D gene: -
clone size: -
J gene: TRBJ2-5
CDR3 protein: CASSQGRVWGQETQYF
CDR3 DNA: TGTGCCAGCAGCCAAGGGAGGGTATGGGGTCAAGAGACCCAGTACTTC

V gene: TRBV2
D gene: -
clone size: -
J gene: TRBJ2-3
CDR3 protein: CAGRQKSTDTQYF
CDR3 DNA: TGTGCCGGAAGACAGAAAAGCACAGATACGCAGTATTTT

V gene: TRBV7-2
D gene: -
clone size: once
J gene: TRBJ2-2
CDR3 protein: CASSWSYTGELFF
CDR3 DNA: TGTGCCAGCAGCTGGAGTTACACCGGGGAGCTGTTTTTT

V gene: TRBV9
D gene: -
clone size: -
J gene: TRBJ2-7
CDR3 protein: CASSVDVGYEQYF
CDR3 DNA: TGTGCCAGCAGCGTAGATGTGGGATACGAGCAGTACTTC

V gene: TRBV19
D gene: -
clone size: -
J gene: TRBJ1-4
CDR3 protein: CASSGRGSPLEKLFF
CDR3 DNA: TGTGCCAGTAGTGGACGCGGTAGCCCGCTGGAAAAACTGTTTTTT

V gene: TRBV4-3
D gene: TRBD1
clone size: few
J gene: TRBJ2-3
CDR3 protein: CASSRTGGGPDTQYF
CDR3 DNA: TGCGCCAGCAGCCGGACAGGGGGCGGCCCAGATACGCAGTATTTT

V gene: TRBV18
D gene: TRBD1
clone size: -
J gene: TRBJ1-4
CDR3 protein: CASSPKDRDEKLFF
CDR3 DNA: TGTGCCAGCTCACCTAAGGACAGGGATGAAAAACTGTTTTTT

V gene: TRBV11-2
D gene: -
clone size: -
J gene: TRBJ2-5
CDR3 protein: CASSLSWRETQYF
CDR3 DNA: TGTGCCAGCAGCTTATCTTGGAGGGAGACCCAGTACTTC

V gene: TRBV28
D gene: TRBD2
clone size: once
J gene: TRBJ2-5
CDR3 protein: CASSLSGKTQYF
CDR3 DNA: TGTGCCAGCAGTTTGAGCGGGAAGACCCAGTACTTC

V gene: TRBV20-1
D gene: TRBD2
clone size: -
J gene: TRBJ2-7
CDR3 protein: CSARDEREGQYEQYF
CDR3 DNA: TGCAGTGCTCGTGATGAGCGGGAGGGCCAATACGAGCAGTACTTC

V gene: TRBV4-1
D gene: -
clone size: -
J gene: TRBJ2-4
CDR3 protein: CASSQGVAKNIQYF
CDR3 DNA: TGCGCCAGCAGCCAAGGGGTAGCCAAAAACATTCAGTACTTC

V gene: TRBV27
D gene: -
clone size: few
J gene: TRBJ1-2
CDR3 protein: CASSPRLGGYTF
CDR3 DNA: TGTGCCAGCAGCCCTAGGTTGGGCGGCTACACCTTC